A single sample gave rise to the 23 T cell receptor beta chains below, sequenced in a study of graft-versus-host responses after intestinal transplantation. TCRdb's copy holds only in-frame clones and misses some; the assay was immunoSEQ multiplex PCR. Found here are about 25,000 clones, over 85% of them singletons; the top ten hold 0.82%. Sequencing was performed on PBMCs, taken just over 29 days after intestinal transplant. These TCRs come from a human patient who received an intestinal transplant, so some T cells may come from the graft donor.

V gene TRBV7-2 combines with J gene TRBJ2-1; perhaps TRBD2 as D (6 bases). The CDR3 is 16 amino acids. Trimming left V 1 base short and J 7 bases short, with 17 bases between. Germline CDR1 SGHTA, CDR2 FQGNSA. Here the CDR3 DNA reads TGTGCCAGCAGCTTAGAATCGCCCGGGAGAAAGAATGAGCAGTTCTTC. It is translated as CASSLESPGRKNEQFF.

The chain carries TRBV4-2 and TRBJ2-7; D call uncertain. The CDR3 runs to 11 residues. Germline V CDR1 and CDR2: LGHNA, YNFKEQ. With 2 bases removed from V and 3 bases from J, the gap between germline ends came to 2 bases. CDR3 nucleotide sequence: TGTGCCAGCAGCCAAAACTACGAGCAGTACTTC. Translated, it gives CASSQNYEQYF.

This chain joins TRBV30 and TRBJ2-3; TRBD1 matches at 7 bases. The CDR3 has 13 residues. CDR1 and CDR2 (germline): GTSNPN, SVGIG (reference sequence). The V and J ends lost 1 base and 5 bases, in that order; junction bases with no gene match: 3. The CDR3 DNA is TGTGCCTGGAGTGCAGGGGGTATAGATACGCAGTATTTT. Amino acid sequence: CAWSAGGIDTQYF.

The genes are TRBV10-2 and TRBJ1-1; 10 nucleotides align to TRBD1. V lost 6 bases and J lost 8; bases outside the gene matches: 9. The length of the CDR3 is 14 residues. Germline lookup yields CDR1 WSHSY and CDR2 SAAADI. CDR3 in amino acids: CASRAGTGVREAFF. The CDR3 region has the DNA TGCGCCAGCAGGGCCGGGACAGGGGTTAGGGAAGCTTTCTTT.

This clone is a singleton in its sample. The chain uses TRBV6-5 and TRBJ1-2; D is possibly TRBD1 (6 bases). Germline CDR1 reads MNHEY; CDR2 reads SVGAGI. The CDR3 is made up of 14 amino acids. The germline V and J ends were trimmed by 5 bases and 7 bases, with 17 bases remaining between them. The CDR3 sequence is CASSAAGAPSGYTF. CDR3 in DNA: TGTGCCAGCAGTGCTGCGGGGGCCCCCTCTGGCTACACCTTC.

V is TRBV12-5 and J is TRBJ2-1; maybe TRBD1 (6 bases). Germline CDR1 is LGHNT and CDR2 is FRNRAP. The CDR3 loop spans 12 amino acids. V lost 4 bases and J 8 bases, leaving 9 bases between the germline ends. CDR3 bases: TGTGCTAGTGGTTACAGGGAAGATGAGCAGTTCTTC. This gives the protein CASGYREDEQFF.

The rearrangement joins TRBV6-5 to TRBJ1-2; D ambiguous. The CDR3 contains 11 residues. Germline assignment: CDR1 MNHEY and CDR2 SVGAGI. Trimming shortened V by 8 bases and J by 2 bases, and 6 bases separated the two germline ends. This CDR3 is CASGWNYGYTF. CDR3 DNA: TGTGCCAGCGGTTGGAACTATGGCTACACCTTC.

The gene calls are TRBV4-1 and TRBJ2-1; 12 bases align to TRBD2. Losses at the gene ends were 2 bases for V and 4 bases for J; bases not matched to a gene: 6. CDR1 is MGHRA and CDR2 is YSYEKL in the germline V gene. This CDR3 is built from 17 residues. The CDR3: CASSQQAGTSGYNEQFF. The DNA of the CDR3 is TGCGCCAGCAGCCAACAAGCCGGGACTAGCGGGTACAATGAGCAGTTCTTC.

This clone has a handful of counts. The V and J genes are TRBV14 and TRBJ1-1; D ambiguous. This CDR3 spans 14 amino acids. Germline V lookup: CDR1 SGHDN, CDR2 FVKESK. The V end was cut by 5 bases, the J end by 0 bases, with 10 bases between. This chain's CDR3 is CASSKPGMNTEAFF. CDR3 bases: TGTGCCAGCAGCAAGCCTGGGATGAACACTGAAGCTTTCTTT. Together with reference TRBV14 and TRBJ1-1, the CDR3 gives the full variable domain: EAGVTQFPSHSVIEKGQTVTLRCDPISGHDNLYWYRRVMGKEIKFLLHFVKESKQDESGMPNNRFLAERTGGTYSTLKVQPAELEDSGVYFCASSKPGMNTEAFFGQGTRLTVV.

This chain connects TRBV29-1 to TRBJ1-1; D is undetermined. The germline V gene has CDR1 SQVTM and CDR2 ANQGSEA. The V end was cut by 3 bases, the J end by 1 base, with 3 bases between. The CDR3 consists of 11 residues. CDR3 DNA sequence: TGCAGCGTTGACAAGAACACTGAAGCTTTCTTT. Its protein product is CSVDKNTEAFF. Complete variable domain (other parts from reference TRBV29-1 and TRBJ1-1): SAVISQKPSRDICQRGTSLTIQCQVDSQVTMMFWYRQQPGQSLTLIATANQGSEATYESGFVIDKFPISRPNLTFSTLTVSNMSPEDSSIYLCSVDKNTEAFFGQGTRLTVV.

The chain has TRBV9 and TRBJ2-1, with 9 bases identical to TRBD2. Trimming at V came to 4 bases and at J to 7 bases, leaving 6 bases not matched to a gene. CDR1 SGDLS and CDR2 YYNGEE come from the germline V gene. This CDR3 is built from 14 residues. CDR3 amino acids: CASSYSGGLNEQFF. Written as DNA, the CDR3 is TGTGCCAGCAGCTATAGCGGGGGATTGAATGAGCAGTTCTTC. Full variable domain (remainder filled in from reference TRBV9 and TRBJ2-1): DSGVTQTPKHLITATGQRVTLRCSPRSGDLSVYWYQQSLDQGLQFLIQYYNGEERAKGNILERFSAQQFPDLHSELNLSSLELGDSALYFCASSYSGGLNEQFFGPGTRLTVL.

The V and J genes are TRBV6-1 and TRBJ2-7, with D tentatively TRBD1 (5 bases). The V gene lost 5 bases and the J gene lost 2 bases, with 13 bases spanning the gap. Per germline, CDR1 MNHNS and CDR2 SASEGT. The CDR3 has 14 residues. CDR3 sequence reads: CASSILTATYEQYF. The CDR3 DNA is TGTGCCAGCAGTATACTGACAGCCACCTACGAGCAGTACTTC.

The genes are TRBV30 and TRBJ1-1; D is unresolved. The length of the CDR3 is 13 residues. Germline V gene sequence: CDR1 GTSNPN, CDR2 SVGIG (reference sequence). V shed 3 bases and J shed 1 base, with 9 bases lying between them. The CDR3 protein is CAWSLQQNTEAFF. The CDR3 DNA reads as TGTGCCTGGAGCTTGCAGCAGAACACTGAAGCTTTCTTT.

V and J are TRBV30 and TRBJ1-6, with D maybe TRBD1 (5 bases). Germline V gene sequence: CDR1 GTSNPN, CDR2 SVGIG (reference sequence). V gave up 7 bases and J gave up 14 bases, with 18 bases separating them. The CDR3 contains 12 residues. The CDR3 protein is CAFNSWDGTLHF. CDR3 nucleotide sequence: TGTGCCTTCAATTCCTGGGACGGAACCCTCCACTTT.

The V and J genes are TRBV7-2 and TRBJ2-2, with 7 bases that match TRBD1. The CDR3 length is 12 residues. Germline lookup yields CDR1 SGHTA and CDR2 FQGNSA. The V gene end was trimmed by 7 bases and the J gene end by 6 bases; junction bases not matched to a gene: 2. The CDR3 here is CASTDRAGELFF. CDR3 DNA sequence: TGTGCCAGCACAGACAGGGCCGGGGAGCTGTTTTTT.

The V call is TRBV14, the J call TRBJ1-4, with unresolved D. CDR3 length equals 14 residues. The V end was cut by 0 bases, the J end by 11 bases, with 13 bases between. The germline CDR1 and CDR2 sequences are SGHDN and FVKESK. The CDR3 loop reads CASSQELEFDKLFF. The CDR3 DNA reads TGTGCCAGCAGCCAAGAGCTGGAATTTGACAAACTGTTTTTT.

The rearrangement links TRBV4-3 to TRBJ1-3; D unresolved. Looked up from germline, CDR1 is LGHNA and CDR2 is YSLEER. The CDR3 has 19 residues. V was pared by 1 base and J by 0 bases, with 19 bases between. CDR3 sequence: CASSQVSDGPVTSGNTIYF. The DNA of the CDR3 is TGCGCCAGCAGCCAAGTTAGTGATGGGCCAGTGACCTCTGGAAACACCATATATTTT.

This clone occurred once. The chain joins TRBV10-1 to TRBJ2-1; 7 nucleotides line up with TRBD1. Germline trimming cut 3 bases from V and 0 bases from J; bases unmatched to any gene: 2. The CDR3 length is 15 residues. CDR1 and CDR2 from the germline V gene are WNHNN and SYGVQD (reference sequence). CDR3 in DNA: TGCGCCAGCAGTGACGAGGGGGCCTCCTACAATGAGCAGTTCTTC. Encoded protein: CASSDEGASYNEQFF.

The V gene is TRBV4-1, the J gene TRBJ2-7; D might be TRBD2 (6 bases). The V end was cut by 6 bases, the J end by 3 bases, with 21 bases between. Germline CDR1 is MGHRA and CDR2 is YSYEKL. The CDR3 is 16 amino acids. The chain's CDR3 is CASSPLRASEVYEQYF. CDR3 nucleotides: TGCGCCAGCAGTCCCCTGAGGGCTAGCGAAGTCTACGAGCAGTACTTC.

The chain is built from TRBV7-4 and TRBJ1-1; 7 nucleotides agree with TRBD1. Trimming removed 5 bases from V and 0 bases from J; junction bases left unmatched: 3. The CDR3 sequence is 14 residues long. Germline V CDR1 and CDR2: SGHVT, SQSDAQ. The CDR3 DNA follows: TGTGCCAGCAGCCCGGGACAGCTGAACACTGAAGCTTTCTTT. Its translation: CASSPGQLNTEAFF.

This chain links TRBV28 with TRBJ1-1, with D perhaps TRBD1 (6 bases). CDR1 is MDHEN and CDR2 is SYDVKM in the germline V gene. CDR3 size: 13 residues. V lost 5 bases to trimming and J lost 1 base, with 8 bases between them. The CDR3 here is CASSIQGNTEAFF. CDR3 in DNA: TGTGCCAGCAGTATACAGGGGAACACTGAAGCTTTCTTT.

The rearrangement links TRBV19 to TRBJ2-7; D not resolved. Per the germline V gene, CDR1 is LNHDA and CDR2 is SQIVND (reference sequence). This CDR3 has 14 residues. Trimming removed 3 bases from V and 0 bases from J, with 9 bases in between. This chain's CDR3 is CASSMTVSSYEQYF. For the CDR3, the DNA is TGTGCCAGTAGTATGACGGTTAGCTCCTACGAGCAGTACTTC.

V and J are TRBV7-2 and TRBJ1-1; D not resolved. The V end lost 2 bases, the J end lost 1 base, and 8 bases lay between the germline ends. This CDR3 has 14 residues. Germline CDR1 reads SGHTA; CDR2 reads FQGNSA. The CDR3 loop is CASSLSAGNTEAFF. CDR3 nucleotide sequence: TGTGCCAGCAGCTTAAGCGCGGGGAACACTGAAGCTTTCTTT.